This entry lists 21 T cell receptor beta chains sequenced from one sample in a study of cytomegalovirus exposure and HLA in healthy donors. Primers included in the PCR were 60 Vbeta and 13 Jbeta primers. This table comes from immunoSEQ multiplex PCR, and its TCRdb copy is limited to in-frame clones, with some not included. The table shows about 190,000 clones, with about 88% occurring only once. Sequenced sample: PBMCs. These receptors came from a woman between 18 and 29 years old in good health and CMV-seronegative.

The chain employs TRBV19 and TRBJ2-5, with 14 bases fitting TRBD2. Per germline, CDR1 LNHDA and CDR2 SQIVND (reference sequence). V trimming: 10 bases; J trimming: 5 bases; junction bases outside the gene matches: 6. CDR3 length equals 14 residues. The CDR3 sequence: CATGLAGGTETQYF. CDR3 nucleotide sequence: TGTGCCACCGGACTAGCGGGAGGTACGGAGACCCAGTACTTC.

The rearrangement joins TRBV6-6 to TRBJ2-3; 8 bases agree with TRBD2. The CDR3 is 15 residues long. J lost 7 bases, V lost 6 bases, and 12 bases had no gene match. Germline assignment: CDR1 MNHNY and CDR2 SVGAGI (reference sequence). The CDR3 bases are TGTGCCAGCAGAGAGGGCGTAGCGGGAATTTATACGCAGTATTTT. It is translated as CASREGVAGIYTQYF.

The rearrangement joins TRBV18 to TRBJ2-7; maybe TRBD1 (6 bases). Per germline, CDR1 KGHSH and CDR2 LQKENI. The CDR3 loop spans 12 amino acids. Trimming took off 5 bases at V and 3 bases at J, with 8 bases between the two ends. CDR3 sequence reads: CASSTDSYEQYF. The CDR3 DNA reads as TGTGCCAGCTCAACGGACAGCTACGAGCAGTACTTC.

This clone has a handful of counts. The gene calls are TRBV6-1 and TRBJ2-7; possibly TRBD2 for D (6 bases). The CDR3 extends over 14 amino acids. The V gene's germline CDR1 is MNHNS and CDR2 SASEGT. Trimming cost V 6 bases and J 4 bases, with 16 bases left between them. The CDR3 coding sequence is TGTGCCAGCAGGAAGGGAGGAGGGTATTACGAGCAGTACTTC. Translated: CASRKGGGYYEQYF.

The chain couples TRBV7-9 to TRBJ1-5; D is unclear. The CDR3 covers 12 residues. Germline V gene data show CDR1 as SEHNR and CDR2 as FQNEAQ (reference sequence). The V gene lost 1 base and the J gene lost 5 bases, with 3 bases spanning the gap. In DNA, the CDR3 is TGTGCCAGCAGCTTAGTAGATCAGCCCCAGCATTTT. Translation gives CASSLVDQPQHF.

The chain combines TRBV25-1 with TRBJ1-1; D unclear. CDR1 is MGHDK and CDR2 is SYGVNS in the germline V gene. This CDR3 has 14 amino acids. The germline V and J ends were trimmed by 3 bases and 0 bases, with 8 bases remaining between them. DNA of the CDR3: TGTGCCAGCAGTGACAGGAACATGAACACTGAAGCTTTCTTT. The encoded protein is CASSDRNMNTEAFF.

The chain couples TRBV18 to TRBJ2-7, with 10 nucleotides matching TRBD1. The ends lost 3 bases at V and 7 bases at J; junction bases unmatched: 12. Germline assignment: CDR1 KGHSH and CDR2 LQKENI. The length of the CDR3 is 16 residues. The CDR3, as DNA: TGTGCCAGCTCACCTATCCTTGGGACAGGGGTAACAGAGCAGTACTTC. It specifies CASSPILGTGVTEQYF.

This chain links TRBV5-4 with TRBJ2-4; TRBD2 matches at 9 bases. CDR1 is SGHNT, CDR2 YYREEE, per germline (reference sequence). V trimming: 2 bases; J trimming: 1 base; junction bases outside the gene matches: 4. The CDR3 has 16 amino acids. The CDR3 DNA is TGTGCCAGCAGCTTAATAGCGGGAGAGGCCAAAAACATTCAGTACTTC. Translated, it gives CASSLIAGEAKNIQYF.

The chain carries TRBV6-4 and TRBJ2-7, with 8 bases that match TRBD1. CDR3 length equals 15 residues. With 6 bases clipped from V and 1 base from J, the junction kept 8 bases outside the gene matches. Per the germline V gene, CDR1 is MRHNA and CDR2 is SNTAGT. For the CDR3, the DNA is TGTGCCAGCAGCCTATACAGGGGGAGTTCCTACGAGCAGTACTTC. This gives the protein CASSLYRGSSYEQYF.

The chain carries TRBV6-6 and TRBJ2-5, with TRBD1 identical over 11 bases. The CDR3 runs 15 residues. The germline gives CDR1 MNHNY, CDR2 SVGAGI (reference sequence). J lost 7 bases, V lost 5 bases, and 9 bases had no gene match. The CDR3 region has the DNA TGTGCCAGCAGTCCCTTGGGACAGGGGGGAGGGACCCAGTACTTC. Amino acid sequence: CASSPLGQGGGTQYF.

V usage is TRBV5-4 and J usage is TRBJ2-5, with D possibly TRBD1 on 5 matching bases. From germline, CDR1 is SGHNT and CDR2 YYREEE (reference sequence). The V and J ends lost 2 bases and 5 bases respectively, with 13 bases between them. CDR3 length: 14 residues. The CDR3 DNA follows: TGTGCCAGCAGCTTCGATGGGGCGCGGGAGACCCAGTACTTC. It yields the protein CASSFDGARETQYF.

This clone was counted only a few times. The rearrangement joins TRBV4-1 to TRBJ1-5; D is unresolved. V lost 6 bases to trimming and J lost 0 bases, with 12 bases between them. This CDR3 has 15 amino acids. Germline V CDR1 and CDR2: MGHRA, YSYEKL. The CDR3 nucleotides read TGCGCCAGCAGTCTAGTTGACCTTAGCAATCAGCCCCAGCATTTT. Translation gives CASSLVDLSNQPQHF.

CDR3 sequence (DNA): TGTGCCAGCAGTTTTGACAGGGGAAACTATGGCTACACCTTC. Encoded protein: CASSFDRGNYGYTF. The genes are TRBV6-5 and TRBJ1-2, with TRBD1 identical over 8 bases. The CDR3 has 14 residues. The ends lost 4 bases at V and 2 bases at J; junction bases unmatched: 3. Germline V lookup: CDR1 MNHEY, CDR2 SVGAGI.

This sequence joins TRBV9 and TRBJ2-1, with 14 bases matching TRBD2. Germline trimming cut 3 bases from V and 12 bases from J; bases unmatched to any gene: 8. Germline V gene sequence: CDR1 SGDLS, CDR2 YYNGEE. The length of the CDR3 is 15 residues. Here the CDR3 DNA reads TGTGCCAGCAGCGGGACTAGCGGGGGGCCTTTAGTGCAGTTCTTC. Translation: CASSGTSGGPLVQFF.

The V and J genes are TRBV5-4 and TRBJ1-1; D call uncertain. The germline gives CDR1 SGHNT, CDR2 YYREEE (reference sequence). The CDR3 contains 16 residues. Trimming removed 0 bases at V and 0 bases at J, with 12 bases between. The CDR3 is CASSLEVGRLNTEAFF. As DNA, the CDR3 is TGTGCCAGCAGCTTGGAAGTCGGCAGGCTGAACACTGAAGCTTTCTTT.

To note about this clone: Its ends do not fully match the called genes, so a read error is possible. The gene calls are TRBV7-7 and TRBJ2-2; D is possibly TRBD2 (5 bases). The CDR3 runs 13 residues. The germline CDR1 and CDR2 sequences are SSHAT and FNYEAQ (reference sequence). The CDR3 DNA is TGTGCTAGCAGCTTGGTAAAGACCGGGGAGCCGTTTTTT. As protein: CASSLVKTGEPFF.

The chain carries TRBV2 and TRBJ1-5; no clear D. The length of the CDR3 is 15 residues. V was cut by 4 bases and J by 7 bases, with 17 bases left in between. CDR1 SNHLY and CDR2 FYNNEI come from the germline V gene. The chain's CDR3 is CASSARPGAGQPQHF. CDR3 in DNA: TGTGCCAGCAGTGCCAGGCCAGGTGCGGGGCAGCCCCAGCATTTT.

The rearrangement joins TRBV7-9 to TRBJ2-3, with 12 positions matching TRBD2. V trimming: 2 bases; J trimming: 2 bases; junction bases outside the gene matches: 2. The germline V gene has CDR1 SEHNR and CDR2 FQNEAQ (reference sequence). The CDR3 spans 16 residues. CDR3 nucleotide sequence: TGTGCCAGCAGCTTACTAGCGGGGGGGAACACAGATACGCAGTATTTT. Its translation: CASSLLAGGNTDTQYF.

The genes are TRBV7-8 and TRBJ2-3; TRBD2 matches at 10 bases. Trimming cost V 2 bases and J 5 bases; bases outside gene matches: 13. This CDR3 contains 18 residues. CDR1 and CDR2 from the germline V gene are SGHVS and FQNEAQ. CDR3 bases: TGTGCCAGCAGCTTATCGATTACTAGCGGGGTTACATTAGATACGCAGTATTTT. It encodes CASSLSITSGVTLDTQYF.

The chain has TRBV15 and TRBJ2-5; D unclear. Germline V gene lookup returns CDR1 LNHNV and CDR2 YYDKDF (reference sequence). The length of the CDR3 is 14 residues. The ends were cut back, 0 bases at V and 4 bases at J, with 9 bases in the middle. CDR3: CATSRDLLGETQYF. DNA for the CDR3: TGTGCCACCAGCAGAGATCTCCTAGGAGAGACCCAGTACTTC. Variable domain in full (rest from reference TRBV15 and TRBJ2-5): DAMVIQNPRYQVTQFGKPVTLSCSQTLNHNVMYWYQQKSSQAPKLLFHYYDKDFNNEADTPDNFQSRRPNTSFCFLDIRSPGLGDTAMYLCATSRDLLGETQYFGPGTRLLVL.

J is TRBJ2-5 and V is TRBV27; 15 nucleotides align to TRBD2. The CDR3 has 15 amino acids. V was clipped by 2 bases and J by 5 bases; unmatched bases: 0. Per germline, CDR1 MNHEY and CDR2 SMNVEV (reference sequence). Written as DNA, the CDR3 is TGTGCCAGCAGTTTAGGACTAGCGGGAGGGGAGACCCAGTACTTC. It codes for CASSLGLAGGETQYF.